These 18 T cell receptor beta chains originate from one sample sequenced in a study of cytomegalovirus exposure and HLA in healthy donors. TCRdb keeps only in-frame clones here, not all; method: immunoSEQ multiplex PCR. The sample yields 150,000 to 250,000 clones, roughly 82% seen once. Sequenced: PBMCs. The receptors stem from a woman in her twenties or thirties in good health and CMV-seropositive.

The rearrangement joins TRBV5-1 to TRBJ1-4; tentative D call: TRBD1 (5 bases). CDR1 SGHRS and CDR2 YFSETQ come from the germline V gene. Trimming took 4 bases from V and 5 from J, leaving 12 bases between them. The CDR3 is 14 residues long. The CDR3 DNA follows: TGCGCCAGCAGCCGTGACAGACCAAATGAAAAACTGTTTTTT. Its protein is CASSRDRPNEKLFF.

This chain uses TRBV5-1 with TRBJ1-2; D is unclear. CDR3 length equals 13 residues. The V gene's germline CDR1 is SGHRS and CDR2 YFSETQ. Trimming took off 0 bases at V and 6 bases at J, with 9 bases between the two ends. CDR3: CASSLAEGDGYTF. CDR3 coding DNA: TGCGCCAGCAGCTTGGCCGAGGGCGATGGCTACACCTTC.

The chain carries TRBV7-8 and TRBJ2-2, with 11 bases identical to TRBD2. The CDR3 runs 16 residues. CDR1 SGHVS and CDR2 FQNEAQ come from the germline V gene. V shed 6 bases and J 7 bases; nucleotides not matched to a gene: 10. The CDR3 spells CASSPLTSGNFGELFF. For the CDR3, the DNA is TGTGCCAGCAGTCCCCTGACTAGCGGGAATTTCGGGGAGCTGTTTTTT.

This clone appeared a few times. The chain uses TRBV5-6 and TRBJ2-5, with 13 bases that match TRBD2. The CDR3 runs to 17 residues. Per the germline V gene, CDR1 is SGHDT and CDR2 is YYEEEE. V gave up 4 bases and J gave up 1 base; unmatched junction bases: 7. CDR3 DNA sequence: TGTGCCAGCAGCACCCAAACTAGCGGGGGGGCCCAAGAGACCCAGTACTTC. Its translation: CASSTQTSGGAQETQYF.

The V gene is TRBV5-4, the J gene TRBJ2-1; the D gene is possibly TRBD1 (6 bases). With 4 bases removed from V and 7 bases from J, the gap between germline ends came to 9 bases. Germline V lookup: CDR1 SGHNT, CDR2 YYREEE (reference sequence). The CDR3 has 12 amino acids. CDR3 sequence: CASSRQDNEQFF. CDR3 nucleotides: TGTGCCAGCAGCCGACAGGATAATGAGCAGTTCTTC.

The chain employs TRBV9 and TRBJ2-1; 7 nucleotides line up with TRBD2. The germline gives CDR1 SGDLS, CDR2 YYNGEE. The CDR3 is 14 amino acids. V lost 0 bases and J lost 6; bases outside the gene matches: 3. The CDR3 DNA reads as TGTGCCAGCAGCGTAGTGACTAGCCCCAATGAGCAGTTCTTC. Amino acids: CASSVVTSPNEQFF.

The V call is TRBV5-8, the J call TRBJ1-2; possibly TRBD1 for D (5 bases). The germline gives CDR1 SGHTS, CDR2 YDEGEE. This CDR3 contains 16 residues. Between the trimmed V and J ends, which lost 0 bases and 4 bases, there was a span of 16 bases. The CDR3 DNA follows: TGTGCCAGCAGCTTGGGCGGGGGAGTAGGACTCTATGGCTACACCTTC. Its translation is CASSLGGGVGLYGYTF.

The table lists this clone with a few counts. V is TRBV5-1 and J is TRBJ2-6; D call uncertain. The CDR3 loop spans 16 amino acids. The V gene's germline CDR1 is SGHRS and CDR2 YFSETQ. Trimming shortened V by 4 bases and J by 3 bases, and 14 bases separated the two germline ends. CDR3 amino acids: CASSPGGSGGANVLTF. The CDR3 bases are TGCGCCAGCAGCCCTGGTGGGTCGGGTGGGGCCAACGTCCTGACTTTC.

The V call is TRBV5-1, the J call TRBJ2-7; TRBD2 matches at 7 bases. CDR1 is SGHRS and CDR2 is YFSETQ in the germline V gene. This CDR3 contains 14 residues. The V segment lost 0 bases and the J segment 5 bases; nucleotides outside the gene matches: 5. In DNA form, the CDR3 reads TGCGCCAGCAGCTTGGGAGGGAGGGCCGACGAGCAGTACTTC. Translating gives CASSLGGRADEQYF.

Notes on this clone: Other DNA sequences from this sample encode an identical CDR3 as well. The chain employs TRBV9 and TRBJ2-2, with 8 positions matching TRBD2. The trim removed 2 bases at V and 1 base at J, leaving 1 base unmatched. CDR1 is SGDLS, CDR2 YYNGEE, per germline. This CDR3 is 15 amino acids long. The CDR3 sequence: CASSVSGRNTGELFF. CDR3 bases: TGTGCCAGCAGCGTCAGCGGGAGGAACACCGGGGAGCTGTTTTTT.

This clone appeared a single time. This chain uses TRBV5-1 with TRBJ2-5; D ambiguous. V dropped 5 bases and J dropped 5 bases, with 13 bases sitting between them. The CDR3 extends over 13 amino acids. The germline CDR1 and CDR2 sequences are SGHRS and YFSETQ. CDR3 coding DNA: TGCGCCAGCAGGGTGGAGTTGGAGGAGACCCAGTACTTC. This gives the protein CASRVELEETQYF.

This clone was picked up one time. The CDR3 DNA is TGCAGCGTTGAGGTAGCCGAAAGCTCCTACGAGCAGTACTTC. Protein product: CSVEVAESSYEQYF. V and J are TRBV29-1 and TRBJ2-7; D ambiguous. The CDR3 runs 14 residues. The ends were cut back, 3 bases at V and 0 bases at J, with 12 bases in the middle. The germline CDR1 and CDR2 sequences are SQVTM and ANQGSEA.

The chain carries TRBV20-1 and TRBJ2-1, with a possible D match to TRBD1 (6 bases). Trimming removed 5 bases at V and 7 bases at J, with 9 bases between. Germline V gene sequence: CDR1 DFQATT, CDR2 SNEGSKA (reference sequence). The CDR3 totals 11 residues. CDR3 in amino acids: CSASGTNEQFF. In DNA, the CDR3 is TGCAGTGCTTCCGGGACAAATGAGCAGTTCTTC.

This clone was detected a few times. DNA of the CDR3: TGTGCCAGCAGTCGGACAGGGTCCTACGAGCAGTACTTC. It encodes CASSRTGSYEQYF. This chain connects TRBV27 to TRBJ2-7, with 8 bases identical to TRBD1. From germline, CDR1 is MNHEY and CDR2 SMNVEV (reference sequence). The length of the CDR3 is 13 residues. J gave up 1 base and V 5 bases, and 1 base lay outside the gene matches.

The genes are TRBV27 and TRBJ1-1; a possible D gene is TRBD1 (6 bases). Trimming took off 2 bases at V and 4 bases at J, with 8 bases between the two ends. Germline CDR1 reads MNHEY; CDR2 reads SMNVEV (reference sequence). The length of the CDR3 is 13 residues. CDR3 in DNA: TGTGCCAGCAGTTTAAAAGGGGGCACTGAAGCTTTCTTT. Translated, it gives CASSLKGGTEAFF.

The chain uses TRBV6-5 and TRBJ2-5; tentative D call: TRBD2 (6 bases). Trimming left V 5 bases short and J 7 bases short, with 11 bases between. Germline loops: CDR1 MNHEY, CDR2 SVGAGI. The CDR3 has 12 residues. The CDR3 loop is CASSRSGGTQYF. The DNA of the CDR3 is TGTGCCAGCAGTCGCTCCGGGGGGACCCAGTACTTC.

The J gene is TRBJ1-4, the V gene TRBV18, with TRBD1 as a possible D gene (6 bases). Trimming stripped 5 bases from V and 3 bases from J, with 10 bases between. Germline loops: CDR1 KGHSH, CDR2 LQKENI. The CDR3 has 14 residues. In DNA, the CDR3 is TGTGCCAGCTCAGACGGACAGCCTAATGAAAAACTGTTTTTT. This translates into CASSDGQPNEKLFF. Together with reference TRBV18 and TRBJ1-4, the CDR3 gives the full variable domain: NAGVMQNPRHLVRRRGQEARLRCSPMKGHSHVYWYRQLPEEGLKFMVYLQKENIIDESGMPKERFSAEFPKEGPSILRIQQVVRGDSAAYFCASSDGQPNEKLFFGSGTQLSVL.

Points on this clone: At one boundary the junction diverges from the germline segment, which might be a read error. J is TRBJ2-7 and V is TRBV6-6; TRBD1 matches at 7 bases. Germline V gene data show CDR1 as MNHNY and CDR2 as SVGAGI (reference sequence). CDR3 length equals 13 residues. CDR3 loop: CACSLGQQYEQYF. The CDR3 DNA is TGTGCCTGCAGCTTGGGACAGCAGTACGAGCAGTACTTC.